This T cell receptor (beta chain) originates from a study of T cells in Graves' hyperthyroidism and ophthalmopathy. As concerns this clonotype: Its antigen is unidentified.

The ends were cut back, 3 bases at V and 1 base at J, with 9 bases in the middle. Germline V lookup: CDR1 DFQATT, CDR2 SNEGSKA (reference sequence). CDR3 length: 13 amino acids. Study results and caveats: Blood also showed most of the thyroid clonotypes that were expanded above 0.001. Ophthalmopathy was distinguished from stable hyperthyroidism by 13 V-J signatures.

Amplified TCR beta CDR3 regions came from RNA transcripts. The study used the HTBI primer set for a first-round RT-PCR of the TCR CDR3. TCRdb processed the multiplex PCR reads anew with MiXCR; each CDR3 protein has one entry. The table has approximately 700,000 distinct CDR3 sequences, 45% seen once. The V gene is TRBV20-1, the J gene TRBJ1-1; D ambiguous. Sequenced sample: peripheral blood or thyroid tissue (not recorded which). The TCR sequence derives from an adult man with Graves' disease, either hyperthyroidism or ophthalmopathy (not recorded which). The CDR3 DNA reads TGCAGTGCTAGGGTTCAGGCGAACACTGAAGCTTTCTTT. Protein: CSARVQANTEAFF.